This T cell receptor beta chain emerged from a study of T cells in Graves' hyperthyroidism and ophthalmopathy. Turning to this clonotype: Its antigen is unidentified.

Template material for amplifying TCR beta CDR3 regions consisted of RNA transcripts. The primer set for the first-round RT-PCR of the TCR CDR3 was HTBI. TCRdb reprocessed the multiplex PCR reads via MiXCR and lists one record per CDR3 protein. This table has approximately 370,000 distinct CDR3 sequences, about 18% appearing once. A patient was excluded if there was uncontrolled infection, other autoimmune disease, pregnancy or lactation. For the diagnoses, clinical symptoms, serum thyroxine and TRAb, thyroid ultrasound and orbital computed tomography were used. The study, taken as a whole, reports: Clonotypes that were expanded in thyroid above 0.001 mostly appeared in blood too. Ophthalmopathy was model-predicted a median approximately 6.4 months pre-onset.

V was shortened by 0 bases and J by 0 bases, with 8 bases between the two germline ends. The V gene's germline CDR1 is LNHDA and CDR2 SQIVND (reference sequence). The CDR3 consists of 16 residues. Sequencing input: blood. The chain carries TRBV19 and TRBJ2-2; D is ambiguous. The clonotype comes from a woman in her twenties or thirties with Graves' hyperthyroidism that later progressed to Graves' ophthalmopathy. This CDR3 is CASSIDRAANTGELFF. The CDR3 DNA reads TGTGCCAGTAGTATAGATCGGGCAGCGAACACCGGGGAGCTGTTTTTT. The variable domain in full, with the rest retrieved from reference TRBV19 and TRBJ2-2, is DGGITQSPKYLFRKEGQNVTLSCEQNLNHDAMYWYRQDPGQGLRLIYYSQIVNDFQKGDIAEGYSVSREKKESFPLTVTSAQKNPTAFYLCASSIDRAANTGELFFGEGSRLTVL.